The subject of this entry is one T cell receptor beta chain. Its antigen remains unknown. Time point given: baseline pretreatment blood. Regarding treatment: 15 Gy SBRT to primary tumor, nephrectomy 4 weeks later. CDR1 is SEHNR and CDR2 is FQNEAQ in the germline V gene (reference sequence). CDR3 length equals 18 residues. The junction had 14 bases not matched to a gene; V was cut back by 5 bases and J by 6 bases. The table came from immunoSEQ multiplex PCR; TCRdb's copy has only in-frame clones and leaves some out. The repertoire holds 100,000 or so clones, with around nine tenths as singletons. The sample is drawn from a study of radiation and T cells in renal cell carcinoma. Notes on the study in general: Top tumor clonotypes rose in blood 2 weeks post-radiation, then contracted. Pretreatment tumor biopsies were lacking, so baseline clonotypes are unknown.

The rearrangement joins TRBV7-9 to TRBJ2-1; TRBD2 matches at 12 bases. The clonotype was recovered from a man aged 50 or older with renal cell carcinoma. The specimen comprised blood, sampled from a patient whose treatment included radiotherapy and nephrectomy. The CDR3 DNA sequence: TGTGCCAGCAGCCTACCACCCCGACTAGCGGGAGTGCGCAATGAGCAGTTCTTC. Translation gives CASSLPPRLAGVRNEQFF.